These 29 T cell receptor beta chains were all obtained from the same sample, sequenced in a study of human T cells and chemical hapten exposure. TCRdb reprocessed the RACE reads with MiXCR, giving one entry per CDR3 protein. The table includes some 360,000 distinct CDR3 sequences, roughly 5% detected once. Time point here: pre-sensitization, week 0. Treatment meaning: therapeutic diphenylcyclopropenone sensitization with weekly scalp DPC. The sample here was whole blood, taken in connection with sensitization to the hapten diphenylcyclopropenone (DPC). These receptors were obtained from a woman aged 50 to 60 with alopecia areata. Some clones in this sample may be carry-over from other donors' samples.

This clonotype was seen repeatedly, ten times or more. The CDR3 spells CATSSPGQGQPQHF. Here the CDR3 DNA reads TGTGCCACCAGCAGCCCGGGACAAGGTCAGCCCCAGCATTTT. The chain uses TRBV15 and TRBJ1-5; D is perhaps TRBD1 (6 bases). Per the germline V gene, CDR1 is LNHNV and CDR2 is YYDKDF (reference sequence). Between the trimmed V and J ends, which lost 3 bases and 6 bases, there was a span of 12 bases. CDR3 size: 14 residues.

This clonotype was picked up a small number of times. The chain links TRBV7-8 to TRBJ1-6, with 7 bases aligning to TRBD1. The germline V gene encodes CDR1 SGHVS and CDR2 FQNEAQ. The CDR3 loop spans 17 amino acids. The ends lost 4 bases at V and 1 base at J; junction bases unmatched: 7. The CDR3 loop is CASSSTGRGSYNSPLHF. The CDR3 coding sequence is TGTGCCAGCAGCTCGACAGGGAGGGGATCCTATAATTCACCCCTCCACTTT.

This clonotype was observed a handful of times. This chain links TRBV7-9 with TRBJ2-3; 7 nucleotides match TRBD2. The CDR3 spans 14 residues. CDR1 and CDR2 from the germline V gene are SEHNR and FQNEAQ (reference sequence). Trimming removed 6 bases from V and 6 bases from J; junction bases left unmatched: 9. CDR3 bases: TGTGCCAGCAGGTCCGGGAGCGGGATCGATACGCAGTATTTT. Protein product: CASRSGSGIDTQYF.

This chain connects TRBV6-5 to TRBJ1-5, with 7 bases aligning to TRBD1. V was clipped by 6 bases and J by 6 bases; unmatched bases: 8. The CDR3 covers 14 residues. Germline V gives CDR1 MNHEY, CDR2 SVGAGI. CDR3 sequence reads: CASSKQGPGQPQHF. The CDR3 nucleotides are TGTGCCAGCAGCAAACAGGGGCCTGGTCAGCCCCAGCATTTT.

V is TRBV6-2 or TRBV6-3 and J is TRBJ2-5, with TRBD2 matching over 10 bases. V was clipped by 8 bases and J by 1 base; unmatched bases: 4. The CDR3 totals 14 residues. Germline CDR1 is MNHEY and CDR2 is SVGEGT. CDR3 sequence (DNA): TGTGCCAGCTTCCTAGCGGGGGCCCAAGAGACCCAGTACTTC. Its protein is CASFLAGAQETQYF.

This clonotype was found many times. The chain is built from TRBV12-3 or TRBV12-4 and TRBJ2-7; a possible D gene is TRBD1 (6 bases). The CDR3 totals 13 residues. V was shortened by 1 base and J by 3 bases, with 7 bases between the two germline ends. CDR3 amino acids: CASSLGTVYEQYF. The CDR3 DNA reads TGTGCCAGCAGTTTAGGGACAGTCTACGAGCAGTACTTC.

This sequence joins TRBV7-2 and TRBJ2-7, with D perhaps being TRBD1 or TRBD2 (6 bases each). There are 13 residues in the CDR3. Trimming cost V 6 bases and J 0 bases, with 9 bases left between them. CDR1 SGHTA and CDR2 FQGNSA come from the germline V gene. The CDR3 loop reads CASREGGSYEQYF. The CDR3 coding sequence is TGTGCCAGCAGGGAGGGGGGCTCCTACGAGCAGTACTTC.

The J gene is TRBJ1-6, the V gene TRBV27; 7 bases align to TRBD1. Looked up from germline, CDR1 is MNHEY and CDR2 is SMNVEV (reference sequence). With 5 bases clipped from V and 5 bases from J, the junction kept 6 bases outside the gene matches. The CDR3 contains 15 residues. As DNA, the CDR3 is TGTGCCAGCAGTCCCCGACAGGGAGATAATTCACCCCTCCACTTT. Its translation is CASSPRQGDNSPLHF.

The rearrangement links TRBV7-8 to TRBJ2-3; TRBD2 agrees at 12 bases. With V trimmed by 7 bases and J by 4 bases, 12 bases remained unmatched. The CDR3 spans 17 residues. CDR1 and CDR2 from the germline V gene are SGHVS and FQNEAQ. CDR3 region: CASTLAGGRDRADTQYF. The DNA for the CDR3 is TGTGCCAGCACCCTAGCGGGGGGGCGTGATAGGGCAGATACGCAGTATTTT. Variable domain in full (rest from reference TRBV7-8 and TRBJ2-3): GAGVSQSPRYKVAKRGQDVALRCDPISGHVSLFWYQQALGQGPEFLTYFQNEAQLDKSGLPSDRFFAERPEGSVSTLKIQRTQQEDSAVYLCASTLAGGRDRADTQYFGPGTRLTVL.

This clonotype was detected ten times or more. This chain links TRBV28 with TRBJ2-6; D is uncertain. Trimming took off 5 bases at V and 2 bases at J, with 10 bases between the two ends. Germline V CDR1 and CDR2: MDHEN, SYDVKM. The CDR3 has 15 residues. CDR3 DNA: TGTGCCAGCAGTCCCACGGGCGCTGGGGCCAACGTCCTGACTTTC. It codes for CASSPTGAGANVLTF.

The chain combines TRBV20-1 with TRBJ1-5; D is perhaps TRBD1 (5 bases). The V gene lost 3 bases and the J gene lost 7 bases, with 16 bases spanning the gap. CDR1 is DFQATT, CDR2 SNEGSKA, per germline (reference sequence). CDR3 length: 14 residues. The CDR3 coding sequence is TGCAGTGCTAGTGAGGGCAGGGAGGAACAGCCCCAGCATTTT. Its protein is CSASEGREEQPQHF.

Many counts were recorded for this clonotype. The chain has TRBV7-9 and TRBJ1-2; 7 positions agree with TRBD1. CDR3 length: 13 residues. Germline CDR1 is SEHNR and CDR2 is FQNEAQ (reference sequence). The junction had 6 bases not matched to a gene; V was cut back by 5 bases and J by 6 bases. The chain's CDR3 is CASSRQGANGYTF. CDR3 bases: TGTGCCAGCAGCCGACAGGGCGCGAATGGCTACACCTTC.

This clonotype was found a few times. This chain joins TRBV29-1 and TRBJ2-5; tentatively, D is TRBD1 or TRBD2 (5 bases each). This CDR3 is built from 12 residues. With 4 bases removed from V and 1 base from J, the gap between germline ends came to 7 bases. From germline, CDR1 is SQVTM and CDR2 ANQGSEA. The CDR3 protein is CSVGGIQETQYF. The CDR3 bases are TGCAGCGTTGGGGGGATCCAAGAGACCCAGTACTTC.

This clonotype was counted many times. For the CDR3, the DNA is TGCAGCGTTGGCGCCAGGGGGGCTGCCACTGAAGCTTTCTTT. The encoded protein is CSVGARGAATEAFF. The chain links TRBV29-1 to TRBJ1-1; 7 nucleotides agree with TRBD1. The CDR3 consists of 14 residues. V shed 4 bases and J 4 bases; nucleotides not matched to a gene: 9. Germline loops: CDR1 SQVTM, CDR2 ANQGSEA.

This clonotype came up a few times. The gene calls are TRBV20-1 and TRBJ2-7; TRBD2 might be the D (5 bases). V lost 4 bases and J lost 4, with 8 bases in between. From germline, CDR1 is DFQATT and CDR2 SNEGSKA (reference sequence). The CDR3 consists of 11 residues. This CDR3 reads CSATSRYEQYF. The CDR3 DNA reads as TGCAGTGCTACTAGCAGATACGAGCAGTACTTC.

This clonotype has more than one count but fewer than ten. The CDR3 protein is CATSPTSAGELFF. The CDR3 coding sequence is TGTGCCACCAGTCCGACTAGCGCCGGGGAGCTGTTTTTT. This rearrangement joins TRBV24-1 to TRBJ2-2, with 8 bases matching TRBD2. With V trimmed by 6 bases and J by 6 bases, 2 bases remained unmatched. This CDR3 is 13 amino acids long. CDR1 is KGHDR and CDR2 is SFDVKD in the germline V gene.

The genes are TRBV7-9 and TRBJ1-1; D is undetermined. With 5 bases removed from V and 4 bases from J, the gap between germline ends came to 14 bases. The CDR3 runs 14 residues. CDR1 SEHNR and CDR2 FQNEAQ come from the germline V gene (reference sequence). Here the CDR3 DNA reads TGTGCCAGCAGCCCCCGCGGTCAGAGCACTGAAGCTTTCTTT. Translated: CASSPRGQSTEAFF.

The chain joins TRBV27 to TRBJ2-3, with D unresolved. Germline V gene data show CDR1 as MNHEY and CDR2 as SMNVEV (reference sequence). This CDR3 is 15 amino acids long. Trimming pared 8 bases from V and 6 bases from J, leaving 21 bases between. The CDR3 DNA sequence: TGTGCCAGCGGACCTAGGGCAGGCTGGGGTGATACGCAGTATTTT. As protein: CASGPRAGWGDTQYF.

At least ten counts were recorded for this clonotype. This chain links TRBV5-1 with TRBJ2-3; 9 bases agree with TRBD1. The CDR3 has 16 amino acids. J lost 6 bases, V lost 0 bases, and 8 bases had no gene match. Looked up from germline, CDR1 is SGHRS and CDR2 is YFSETQ. The DNA of the CDR3 is TGCGCCAGCAGCTTGGGACAGGGACAGGGAGTGGATACGCAGTATTTT. This encodes CASSLGQGQGVDTQYF. The full variable domain, completed using reference TRBV5-1 and TRBJ2-3, is KAGVTQTPRYLIKTRGQQVTLSCSPISGHRSVSWYQQTPGQGLQFLFEYFSETQRNKGNFPGRFSGRQFSNSRSEMNVSTLELGDSALYLCASSLGQGQGVDTQYFGPGTRLTVL.

The chain joins TRBV20-1 to TRBJ2-1; tentatively, D is TRBD1 or TRBD2 (5 bases each). Trimming removed 5 bases at V and 3 bases at J, with 20 bases between. Germline-derived CDR1 and CDR2 are DFQATT and SNEGSKA (reference sequence). The CDR3 is 16 residues long. CDR3 sequence reads: CSAPLTGTRRYNEQFF. The DNA for the CDR3 is TGCAGTGCTCCCTTAACGGGGACGAGACGCTACAATGAGCAGTTCTTC.

The chain is built from TRBV11-1 and TRBJ2-5; the match to TRBD2 covers 9 bases. This CDR3 spans 15 amino acids. Trimming took 6 bases from V and 4 from J; bases not matched to a gene: 9. Germline V gene sequence: CDR1 SGHAT, CDR2 FQDESV (reference sequence). CDR3 protein: CASSYGLAPRETQYF. The CDR3 nucleotides are TGTGCCAGCAGTTACGGACTAGCGCCGAGAGAGACCCAGTACTTC.

This clonotype was seen at least ten times. The chain carries TRBV10-3 and TRBJ2-5; TRBD1 agrees at 7 bases. The trim removed 4 bases at V and 1 base at J, leaving 0 bases unmatched. The length of the CDR3 is 13 residues. CDR1 and CDR2 (germline): ENHRY, SYGVKD. CDR3: CAISGTGQETQYF. The CDR3 nucleotides are TGTGCCATCAGTGGGACAGGCCAAGAGACCCAGTACTTC.

This clonotype was counted at least ten times. This rearrangement joins TRBV5-6 to TRBJ1-1; maybe TRBD1 (5 bases). CDR1 is SGHDT and CDR2 is YYEEEE in the germline V gene. The CDR3 is 13 amino acids. V lost 3 bases, J lost 4 bases, and 10 bases lay in between. The CDR3: CASSSGRTTEAFF. Here the CDR3 DNA reads TGTGCCAGCAGCTCAGGGAGGACCACTGAAGCTTTCTTT.

The chain employs TRBV6-5 and TRBJ1-5, with 7 bases aligning to TRBD1. The CDR3 runs 14 residues. J was trimmed by 2 bases and V by 7 bases; bases with no gene match: 5. Germline CDR1 MNHEY, CDR2 SVGAGI. This CDR3 is CASKKTGGNQPQHF. CDR3 coding DNA: TGTGCCAGCAAAAAAACAGGGGGCAATCAGCCCCAGCATTTT.

This clonotype occurred a few times. V usage is TRBV24-1 and J usage is TRBJ2-3; 8 nucleotides line up with TRBD2. The CDR3 is 15 amino acids. V lost 6 bases to trimming and J lost 7 bases; unmatched junction nucleotides: 11. Germline loops: CDR1 KGHDR, CDR2 SFDVKD. This CDR3 is CATSSREGTRNTQYF. CDR3 DNA: TGTGCCACCAGTTCCCGGGAGGGCACCCGAAATACGCAGTATTTT.

This clonotype was detected ten times or more. V usage is TRBV7-9 and J usage is TRBJ2-1; possibly TRBD2 for D (5 bases). The CDR3 contains 12 residues. Trimming took 1 base from V and 9 from J, leaving 7 bases between them. Germline lookup yields CDR1 SEHNR and CDR2 FQNEAQ (reference sequence). CDR3 sequence (DNA): TGTGCCAGCAGCTTAGTGACTACTGAGCAGTTCTTC. This sequence encodes CASSLVTTEQFF. Based on the CDR3 plus reference TRBV7-9 and TRBJ2-1, the full variable domain is DTGVSQNPRHKITKRGQNVTFRCDPISEHNRLYWYRQTLGQGPEFLTYFQNEAQLEKSRLLSDRFSAERPKGSFSTLEIQRTEQGDSAMYLCASSLVTTEQFFGPGTRLTVL.

This clonotype was counted a few times. The chain employs TRBV6-6 and TRBJ2-2, with D perhaps matching TRBD1 (7 bases). Germline CDR1 reads MNHNY; CDR2 reads SVGAGI (reference sequence). The V end was cut by 2 bases, the J end by 5 bases, with 12 bases between. CDR3 length: 15 residues. The CDR3 DNA reads TGTGCCAGCAGTTACGGTCCAGGGGGGACCGGGGAGCTGTTTTTT. Translated: CASSYGPGGTGELFF.

The sample holds many counts of this clonotype. This chain joins TRBV28 and TRBJ1-1; the D is unclear. Germline lookup yields CDR1 MDHEN and CDR2 SYDVKM. This CDR3 contains 18 residues. The V and J ends lost 7 bases and 7 bases respectively, with 31 bases between them. The CDR3 nucleotides read TGTGCCAGCACTCTCCCCCCACAGAAAGAGCCTTGTGGGGATGAAGCTTTCTTT. Amino acid sequence: CASTLPPQKEPCGDEAFF. Full variable domain (rest looked up from reference TRBV28 and TRBJ1-1): DVKVTQSSRYLVKRTGEKVFLECVQDMDHENMFWYRQDPGLGLRLIYFSYDVKMKEKGDIPEGYSVSREKKERFSLILESASTNQTSMYLCASTLPPQKEPCGDEAFFGQGTRLTVV.

This clonotype appeared a few times. This rearrangement joins TRBV6-1 to TRBJ1-5, with TRBD1 matching over 8 bases. The CDR3 runs 14 residues. Per germline, CDR1 MNHNS and CDR2 SASEGT. J lost 6 bases, V lost 5 bases, and 6 bases had no gene match. In nucleotides, the CDR3 is TGTGCCAGCAGTCTCAGAACAGGGGGTCAGCCCCAGCATTTT. Its protein product is CASSLRTGGQPQHF.